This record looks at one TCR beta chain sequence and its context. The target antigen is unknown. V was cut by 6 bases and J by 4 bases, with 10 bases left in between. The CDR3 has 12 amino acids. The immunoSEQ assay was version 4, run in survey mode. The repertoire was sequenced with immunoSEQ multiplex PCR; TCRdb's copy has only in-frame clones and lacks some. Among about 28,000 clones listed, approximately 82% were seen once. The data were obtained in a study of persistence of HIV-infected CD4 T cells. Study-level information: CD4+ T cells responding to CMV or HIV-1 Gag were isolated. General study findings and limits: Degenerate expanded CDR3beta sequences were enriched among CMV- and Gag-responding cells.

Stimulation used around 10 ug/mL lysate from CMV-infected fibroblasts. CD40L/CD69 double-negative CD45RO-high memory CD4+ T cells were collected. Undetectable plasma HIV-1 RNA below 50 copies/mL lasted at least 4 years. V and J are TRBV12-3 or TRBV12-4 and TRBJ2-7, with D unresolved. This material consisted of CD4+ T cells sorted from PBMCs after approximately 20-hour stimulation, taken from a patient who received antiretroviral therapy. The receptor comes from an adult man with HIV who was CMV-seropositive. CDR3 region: CASRSRKYEQYF. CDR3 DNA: TGTGCCAGCAGGTCTAGGAAATACGAGCAGTACTTC.